These 23 T cell receptor beta chains were sequenced from one sample in a study of shared clonotypes between healthy human individuals. Clones were read by immunoSEQ multiplex PCR, and TCRdb kept only the in-frame ones, dropping some. The data contain over a million clones, around 82% of them singletons. Material: memory CD4+ T cells from PBMCs. This sample's subset: CD45RA-negative fraction. Source of these receptors: a young man in good health. Some clones in this sample may be carry-over from other donors' samples.

This clone appeared once. The chain joins TRBV11-2 to TRBJ1-2; D unclear. This CDR3 comprises 15 residues. Germline V gene sequence: CDR1 SGHAT, CDR2 FQNNGV. Trimming removed 7 bases from V and 2 bases from J, with 17 bases in between. The CDR3 sequence is CASTHLDVRNYGYTF. The CDR3 nucleotides read TGTGCCAGCACCCACCTGGACGTAAGAAACTATGGCTACACCTTC.

V gene TRBV6-5 combines with J gene TRBJ2-1; D possibly corresponds to TRBD2 (5 bases). The CDR3 is made up of 14 amino acids. Trimming took 0 bases from V and 9 from J, leaving 12 bases between them. Germline CDR1 MNHEY, CDR2 SVGAGI. CDR3 in amino acids: CASSYSWFGGEQFF. CDR3 DNA: TGTGCCAGCAGTTACTCGTGGTTTGGAGGTGAGCAGTTCTTC.

About this clone itself: This same CDR3 is encoded by further DNA sequences in the sample. V is TRBV19 and J is TRBJ2-5; unclear D gene. Trimming pared 7 bases from V and 5 bases from J, leaving 5 bases between. The germline V gene has CDR1 LNHDA and CDR2 SQIVND (reference sequence). The CDR3 length is 10 residues. CDR3 sequence reads: CASKGETQYF. As DNA, the CDR3 is TGTGCCAGTAAAGGGGAGACCCAGTACTTC.

The gene calls are TRBV9 and TRBJ1-6; TRBD1 matches at 9 bases. This CDR3 is built from 16 residues. Germline CDR1 is SGDLS and CDR2 is YYNGEE. J gave up 7 bases and V 4 bases, and 9 bases lay outside the gene matches. CDR3 sequence (DNA): TGTGCCAGCAGCTCCTCCGGGACAGGGAACAATTCACCCCTCCACTTT. Translation: CASSSSGTGNNSPLHF. Filled out from reference TRBV9 and TRBJ1-6, the complete variable domain reads DSGVTQTPKHLITATGQRVTLRCSPRSGDLSVYWYQQSLDQGLQFLIQYYNGEERAKGNILERFSAQQFPDLHSELNLSSLELGDSALYFCASSSSGTGNNSPLHFGNGTRLTVT.

V gene TRBV11-2 combines with J gene TRBJ2-7; TRBD2 aligns across 9 bases. J gave up 0 bases and V 4 bases, and 7 bases lay outside the gene matches. This CDR3 is 16 amino acids long. The germline V gene has CDR1 SGHAT and CDR2 FQNNGV. The CDR3 sequence: CASSSLNSGSSYEQYF. The CDR3 coding sequence is TGTGCCAGCAGCTCCCTGAATAGCGGGAGCTCCTACGAGCAGTACTTC.

The rearrangement uses TRBV29-1 and TRBJ2-7, with D possibly being TRBD2 (5 bases). The germline V and J ends were trimmed by 3 bases and 4 bases, with 16 bases remaining between them. Germline CDR1 reads SQVTM; CDR2 reads ANQGSEA. The CDR3 contains 14 residues. The DNA of the CDR3 is TGCAGCGTTGATACGGGAAAGCTGGGTTACGAGCAGTACTTC. Translation gives CSVDTGKLGYEQYF.

The chain couples TRBV29-1 to TRBJ2-2; 7 bases map to TRBD1. Per germline, CDR1 SQVTM and CDR2 ANQGSEA. The ends lost 4 bases at V and 2 bases at J; junction bases unmatched: 7. The CDR3 contains 15 residues. In DNA, the CDR3 is TGCAGCGTTGCCACAGGGGTCCGTAACACCGGGGAGCTGTTTTTT. It translates to CSVATGVRNTGELFF.

This clone appeared once. The chain combines TRBV25-1 with TRBJ2-7, with 7 nucleotides matching TRBD2. V trimming: 1 base; J trimming: 2 bases; junction bases outside the gene matches: 11. CDR1 and CDR2 (germline): MGHDK, SYGVNS. The CDR3 covers 17 residues. CDR3 nucleotide sequence: TGTGCCAGCAGTGAATCATTCGGGGGGACTTCCGCCTACGAGCAGTACTTC. Translated: CASSESFGGTSAYEQYF.

The gene calls are TRBV30 and TRBJ1-3; TRBD1 is a possible D gene (6 bases). V lost 3 bases and J 4 bases, leaving 16 bases between the germline ends. Per germline, CDR1 GTSNPN and CDR2 SVGIG (reference sequence). CDR3 size: 15 residues. DNA of the CDR3: TGTGCCTGGAGCCTCCCTAGGGGGAACGGAAACACCATATATTTT. Its translation: CAWSLPRGNGNTIYF.

This chain connects TRBV18 to TRBJ1-5; no clear D gene. Germline V gene sequence: CDR1 KGHSH, CDR2 LQKENI. The CDR3 extends over 15 amino acids. Trimming pared 3 bases from V and 3 bases from J, leaving 12 bases between. CDR3 sequence (DNA): TGTGCCAGCTCACCTAAAGTTAGGATCAATCAGCCCCAGCATTTT. This encodes CASSPKVRINQPQHF.

V usage is TRBV18 and J usage is TRBJ2-7, with 10 positions matching TRBD1. Germline V gene sequence: CDR1 KGHSH, CDR2 LQKENI. J gave up 5 bases and V 4 bases, and 8 bases lay outside the gene matches. This CDR3 is 15 amino acids long. The CDR3 sequence: CASSLWTGGSDEQYF. CDR3 sequence (DNA): TGTGCCAGCTCACTATGGACAGGGGGTAGCGACGAGCAGTACTTC.

V and J are TRBV30 and TRBJ2-3; D is unresolved. V lost 1 base to trimming and J lost 10 bases, with 9 bases between them. This CDR3 is built from 11 residues. CDR1 and CDR2 (germline): GTSNPN, SVGIG (reference sequence). CDR3 loop: CAWSAMSAQYF. The CDR3, as DNA: TGTGCCTGGAGTGCAATGTCGGCGCAGTATTTT.

The chain uses TRBV10-1 and TRBJ1-5, with 10 bases matching TRBD1. After removal of 10 bases from V and 3 bases from J, the junction contained 12 bases not matched to a gene. The CDR3 consists of 16 residues. CDR1 is WNHNN, CDR2 SYGVQD, per germline (reference sequence). CDR3 sequence reads: CAKHGGQGQNNQPQHF. CDR3 DNA sequence: TGCGCCAAGCATGGGGGACAGGGGCAGAACAATCAGCCCCAGCATTTT.

This clone was seen more than once but under ten times. The chain joins TRBV29-1 to TRBJ1-2; D unclear. The CDR3 covers 14 residues. The germline CDR1 and CDR2 sequences are SQVTM and ANQGSEA. V was trimmed by 6 bases and J by 0 bases, leaving 14 bases between them. This CDR3 is CSVDKTHSNYGYTF. The CDR3 coding sequence is TGCAGCGTAGATAAGACACACTCTAACTATGGCTACACCTTC.

V and J are TRBV5-1 and TRBJ1-1; perhaps TRBD1 as D (5 bases). The germline gives CDR1 SGHRS, CDR2 YFSETQ. The CDR3 covers 16 residues. The V end was cut by 0 bases, the J end by 4 bases, with 16 bases between. The CDR3 spells CASSLVAGVVSTEAFF. The CDR3 coding sequence is TGCGCCAGCAGCTTGGTGGCGGGGGTCGTTAGCACTGAAGCTTTCTTT.

The V and J genes are TRBV28 and TRBJ1-2; 7 bases are a match to TRBD1. The germline V gene has CDR1 MDHEN and CDR2 SYDVKM. Trimming at V came to 5 bases and at J to 4 bases, leaving 13 bases not matched to a gene. This CDR3 is built from 16 residues. CDR3 loop: CASSPASQDRVYGYTF. In DNA, the CDR3 is TGTGCCAGCAGTCCAGCCTCTCAAGACAGGGTCTATGGCTACACCTTC.

The chain has TRBV30 and TRBJ2-2, with a tentative D call TRBD1 (6 bases). Germline-derived CDR1 and CDR2 are GTSNPN and SVGIG (reference sequence). The length of the CDR3 is 16 residues. V lost 2 bases and J 0 bases, leaving 13 bases between the germline ends. Here the CDR3 reads CAWSQGQIANTGELFF. As DNA, the CDR3 is TGTGCCTGGAGTCAAGGACAGATCGCGAACACCGGGGAGCTGTTTTTT. Complete variable domain (other parts from reference TRBV30 and TRBJ2-2): SQTIHQWPATLVQPVGSPLSLECTVEGTSNPNLYWYRQAAGRGLQLLFYSVGIGQISSEVPQNLSASRPQDRQFILSSKKLLLSDSGFYLCAWSQGQIANTGELFFGEGSRLTVL.

The chain links TRBV27 to TRBJ2-5; D is unresolved. The V gene's germline CDR1 is MNHEY and CDR2 SMNVEV (reference sequence). The CDR3 contains 15 residues. Trimming took 6 bases from V and 7 from J, leaving 21 bases between them. The CDR3 DNA reads TGTGCCAGCAGCCCCCTCGGAGCCGGGTGGTGGACCCAGTACTTC. This translates into CASSPLGAGWWTQYF.

The CDR3 protein is CASSSAGTGGEKLFF. The CDR3 DNA sequence: TGTGCCAGCAGTTCAGCCGGGACAGGGGGTGAAAAACTGTTTTTT. This sequence joins TRBV28 and TRBJ1-4; TRBD1 matches 11 bases. Trimming cost V 4 bases and J 7 bases; bases outside gene matches: 5. From germline, CDR1 is MDHEN and CDR2 SYDVKM. This CDR3 contains 15 residues.

The V and J genes are TRBV29-1 and TRBJ2-7; 9 nucleotides match TRBD2. The trim removed 1 base at V and 6 bases at J, leaving 7 bases unmatched. This CDR3 has 14 residues. Germline V gene data show CDR1 as SQVTM and CDR2 as ANQGSEA. In DNA, the CDR3 is TGCAGCGTTGAAGCCAGCGGGAGGTCGGGCGAGCAGTACTTC. Protein sequence: CSVEASGRSGEQYF.

To note about this clone: The sample carries other DNA sequences with the same CDR3. The rearrangement uses TRBV7-2 and TRBJ2-7; possibly TRBD1 for D (6 bases). The CDR3 is made up of 14 amino acids. Trimming pared 5 bases from V and 4 bases from J, leaving 15 bases between. Germline V CDR1 and CDR2: SGHTA, FQGNSA. The CDR3 sequence: CASSPGPDRYEQYF. CDR3 DNA sequence: TGTGCCAGCAGCCCAGGACCGGACAGATACGAGCAGTACTTC.

The chain carries TRBV6-1 and TRBJ2-7; weak D call: TRBD2 (6 bases). The V and J ends lost 10 bases and 2 bases respectively, with 18 bases between them. There are 14 residues in the CDR3. CDR1 and CDR2 from the germline V gene are MNHNS and SASEGT. CDR3 DNA: TGTGCCACCACAAGGGGAGGCCCTCCCTACGAGCAGTACTTC. Translated, it gives CATTRGGPPYEQYF.

The V call is TRBV5-1, the J call TRBJ1-2; tentatively, D is TRBD1 (5 bases). CDR1 is SGHRS, CDR2 YFSETQ, per germline. The CDR3 runs 13 residues. V gave up 6 bases and J gave up 1 base, with 10 bases separating them. The CDR3 sequence: CASTTASNYGYTF. CDR3 DNA sequence: TGCGCCAGCACGACAGCGAGTAACTATGGCTACACCTTC.